This is a list of T cell receptor beta chains from one sample in a study of long-term antiretroviral therapy in people with HIV. Measured with immunoSEQ multiplex PCR; TCRdb has only the in-frame clones, and not every one. Of around 21,000 clones in the sample, around 81% are singletons; the top ten hold around 12%. The sequencing here drew on unsorted PBMCs, taken 0.1 years before starting antiretroviral therapy. These receptors were obtained from a man aged 35 to 55 with HIV. Each CDR3 is given without its conserved first and last residue. The D gene is left open where the match is weak.

d_gene | v_gene | CDR3aa
. | TRBV7-2 | ASSTPVGRLYNEQF
TRBD1 | TRBV6-5 | ASSYSSPRGGHGYT
TRBD2 | TRBV27 | ASSYRLAGETQY
TRBD1 | TRBV5-6 | ASSLFGQGGNTEAF
. | TRBV4-1 | ASSRWDKADEAF
. | TRBV7-9 | ASSPGTNYGYT
. | TRBV19 | ASSIGRADEQF
TRBD1 | TRBV28 | ASSLPGTGVEKLF
TRBD2 | TRBV5-1 | ASSLDLAGAYGGGTQY
TRBD1 | TRBV7-9 | ASIMTGGETQY
TRBD2 | TRBV7-8 | ASSAGEGRMVEQY
. | TRBV2 | ASRWTGQETQY
TRBD2 | TRBV18 | ASLPALAGGVNEQF
TRBD1 | TRBV15 | ATSSFGQGKTGELF
. | TRBV10-3 | AISDWGQRSYEQY